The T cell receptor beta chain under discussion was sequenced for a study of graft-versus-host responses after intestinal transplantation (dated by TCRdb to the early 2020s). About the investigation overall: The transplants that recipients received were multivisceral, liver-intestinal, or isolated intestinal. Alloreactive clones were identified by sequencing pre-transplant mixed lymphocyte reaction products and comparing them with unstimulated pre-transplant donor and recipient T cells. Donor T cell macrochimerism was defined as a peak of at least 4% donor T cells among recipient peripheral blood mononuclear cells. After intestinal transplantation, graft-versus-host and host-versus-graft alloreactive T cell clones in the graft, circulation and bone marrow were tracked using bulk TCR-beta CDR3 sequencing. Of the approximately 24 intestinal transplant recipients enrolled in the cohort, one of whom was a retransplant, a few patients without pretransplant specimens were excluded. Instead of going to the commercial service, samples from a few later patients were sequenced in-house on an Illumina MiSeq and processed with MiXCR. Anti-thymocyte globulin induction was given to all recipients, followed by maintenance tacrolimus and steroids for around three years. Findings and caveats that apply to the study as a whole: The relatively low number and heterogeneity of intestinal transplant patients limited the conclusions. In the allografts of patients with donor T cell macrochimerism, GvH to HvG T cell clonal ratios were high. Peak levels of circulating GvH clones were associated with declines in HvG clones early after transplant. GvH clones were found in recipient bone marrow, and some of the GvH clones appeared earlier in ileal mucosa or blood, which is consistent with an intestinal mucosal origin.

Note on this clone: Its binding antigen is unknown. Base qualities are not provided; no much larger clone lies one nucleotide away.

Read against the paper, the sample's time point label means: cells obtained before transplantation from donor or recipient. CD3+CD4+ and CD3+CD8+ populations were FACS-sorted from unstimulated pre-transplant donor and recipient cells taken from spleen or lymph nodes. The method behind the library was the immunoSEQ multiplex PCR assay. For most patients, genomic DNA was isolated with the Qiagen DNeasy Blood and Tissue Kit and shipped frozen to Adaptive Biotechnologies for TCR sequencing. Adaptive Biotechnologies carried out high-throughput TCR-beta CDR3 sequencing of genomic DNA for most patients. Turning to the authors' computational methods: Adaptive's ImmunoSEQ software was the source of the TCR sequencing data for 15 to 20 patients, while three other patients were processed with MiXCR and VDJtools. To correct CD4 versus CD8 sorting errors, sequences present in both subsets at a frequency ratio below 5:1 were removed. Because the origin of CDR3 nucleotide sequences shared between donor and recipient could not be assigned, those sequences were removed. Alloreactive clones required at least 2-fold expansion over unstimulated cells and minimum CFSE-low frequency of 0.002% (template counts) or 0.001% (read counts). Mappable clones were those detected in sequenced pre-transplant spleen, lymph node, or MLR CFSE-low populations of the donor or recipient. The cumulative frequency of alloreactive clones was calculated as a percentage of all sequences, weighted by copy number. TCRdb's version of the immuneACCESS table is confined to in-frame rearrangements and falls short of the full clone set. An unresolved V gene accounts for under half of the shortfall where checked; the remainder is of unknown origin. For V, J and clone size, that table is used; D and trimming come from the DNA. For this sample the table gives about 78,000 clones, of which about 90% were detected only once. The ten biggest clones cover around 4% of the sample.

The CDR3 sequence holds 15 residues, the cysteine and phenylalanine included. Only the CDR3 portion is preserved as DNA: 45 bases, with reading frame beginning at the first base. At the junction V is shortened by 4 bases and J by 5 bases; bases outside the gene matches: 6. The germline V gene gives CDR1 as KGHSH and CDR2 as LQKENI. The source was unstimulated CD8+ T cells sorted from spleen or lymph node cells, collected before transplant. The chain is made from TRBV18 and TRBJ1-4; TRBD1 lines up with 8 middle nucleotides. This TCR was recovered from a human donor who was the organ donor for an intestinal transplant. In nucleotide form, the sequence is TGTGCCAGCTCACTCAATCGACAGGGGAATGAAAAACTGTTTTTT. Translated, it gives CASSLNRQGNEKLFF.